This TCR beta chain comes out of a study of control samples from healthy donors and cancer patients. Libraries were prepared by immunoSEQ multiplex PCR; TCRdb keeps only in-frame clonotypes and omits some of them. Of about 130,000 clones listed, around nine tenths are singletons. The source of this sequence is a man aged 50 to 59 in good health. Sequencing was carried out using blood.

CDR3 DNA: TGTGCCAGCAGCTTGGGACAGCAAGAGACCCAGTACTTC. It yields the protein CASSLGQQETQYF. The rearrangement joins TRBV7-7 to TRBJ2-5, with 7 bases lining up with TRBD1. The germline CDR1 and CDR2 sequences are SSHAT and FNYEAQ (reference sequence). The V and J ends lost 3 bases and 2 bases, in that order; junction bases with no gene match: 0. CDR3 length equals 13 residues. Complete variable domain (other parts from reference TRBV7-7 and TRBJ2-5): GAGVSQSPRYKVTKRGQDVTLRCDPISSHATLYWYQQALGQGPEFLTYFNYEAQPDKSGLPSDRFSAERPEGSISTLTIQRTEQRDSAMYRCASSLGQQETQYFGPGTRLLVL.